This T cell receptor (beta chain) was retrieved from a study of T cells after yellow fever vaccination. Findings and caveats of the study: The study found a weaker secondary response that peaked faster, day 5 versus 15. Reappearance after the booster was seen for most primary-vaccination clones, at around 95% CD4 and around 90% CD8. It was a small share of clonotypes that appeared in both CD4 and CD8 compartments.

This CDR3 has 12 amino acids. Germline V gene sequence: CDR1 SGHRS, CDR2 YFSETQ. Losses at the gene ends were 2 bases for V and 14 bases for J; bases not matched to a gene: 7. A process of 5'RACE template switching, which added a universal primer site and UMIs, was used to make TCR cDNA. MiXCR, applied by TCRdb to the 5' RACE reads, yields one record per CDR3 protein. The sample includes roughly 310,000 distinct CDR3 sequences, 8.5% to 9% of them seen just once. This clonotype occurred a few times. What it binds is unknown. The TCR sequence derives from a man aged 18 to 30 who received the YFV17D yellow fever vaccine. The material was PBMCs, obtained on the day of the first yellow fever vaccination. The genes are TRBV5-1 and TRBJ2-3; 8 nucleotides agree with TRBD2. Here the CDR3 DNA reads TGCGCCAGCAGCTTACCGGGACTAGATCTGTATTTT. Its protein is CASSLPGLDLYF.